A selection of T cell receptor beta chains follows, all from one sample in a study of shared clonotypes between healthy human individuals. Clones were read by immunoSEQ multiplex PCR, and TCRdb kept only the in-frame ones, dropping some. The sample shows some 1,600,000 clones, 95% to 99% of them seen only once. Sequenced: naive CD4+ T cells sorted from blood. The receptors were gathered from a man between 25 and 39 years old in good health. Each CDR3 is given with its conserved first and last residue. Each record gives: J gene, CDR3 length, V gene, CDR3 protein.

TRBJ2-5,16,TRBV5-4,CASSRAGTGLQETQYF
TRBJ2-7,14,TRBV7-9,CASSFPGLGFEQYF
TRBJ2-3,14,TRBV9,CASGPGLYTDTQYF
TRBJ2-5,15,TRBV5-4,CASSLVGLAQETQYF
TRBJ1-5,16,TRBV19,CASSHEGRRSNQPQHF
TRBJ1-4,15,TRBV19,CASSPEGAVYEKLFF
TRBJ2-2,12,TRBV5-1,CASSTPGGELFF
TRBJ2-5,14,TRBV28,CASSSRAPWETQYF
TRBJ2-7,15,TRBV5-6,CASSLIGTGGREQYF
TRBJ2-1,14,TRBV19,CASSTGTGLDEQFF
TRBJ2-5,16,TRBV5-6,CASSGGTSGMVETQYF
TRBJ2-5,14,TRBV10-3,CAISEMTSFETQYF
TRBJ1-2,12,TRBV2,CASRGQDYGYTF
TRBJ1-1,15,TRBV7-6,CASSLPDRPGLGAFF
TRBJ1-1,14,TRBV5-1,CASSLRGDFTEAFF
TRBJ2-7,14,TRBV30,CAWTGQVISYEQYF
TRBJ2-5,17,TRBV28,CASRDPGTPLGLETQYF
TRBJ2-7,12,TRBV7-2,CASTQRGYSLYF
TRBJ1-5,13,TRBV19,CASSIEVGLPQHF
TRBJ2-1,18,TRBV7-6,CASSLELAAERLYNEQFF
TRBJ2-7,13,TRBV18,CASSPTVIYEQYF
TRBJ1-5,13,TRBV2,CASSVRGGQPQHF
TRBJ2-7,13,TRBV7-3,CASSLNSVGEQYF
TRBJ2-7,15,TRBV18,CASSPFGGISYEQYF
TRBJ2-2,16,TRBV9,CASSVLAGANTGELFF
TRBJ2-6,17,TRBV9,CASSVAQGLAGANVLTF
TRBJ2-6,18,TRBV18,CASSPQGAALSGANVLTF
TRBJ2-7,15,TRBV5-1,CASSLGTGGLYEQYF
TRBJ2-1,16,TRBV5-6,CASSYLKDYTYNEQFF
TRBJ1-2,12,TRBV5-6,CASSTDSYGYTF
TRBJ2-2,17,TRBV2,CASSEAKGQGGLGELFF
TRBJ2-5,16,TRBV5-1,CASSFNRLADQETQYF
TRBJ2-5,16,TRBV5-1,CASSLFGQGVFKTQYF
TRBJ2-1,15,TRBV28,CASSFTLRRVWEQFF
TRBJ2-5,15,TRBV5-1,CASSFFPGTEETQYF
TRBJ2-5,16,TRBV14,CASSHLLAGGIETQYF
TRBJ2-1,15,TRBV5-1,CASSAGTSGVPEQFF
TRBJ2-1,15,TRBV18,CASSPLGTRRDEQFF
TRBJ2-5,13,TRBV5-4,CASSLDFQETQYF
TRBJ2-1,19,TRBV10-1,CASSSTSGYYPSSYNEQFF
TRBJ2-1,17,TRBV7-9,CASSLAASGSSYNEQFF
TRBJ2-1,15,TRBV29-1,CSVEDAWGENNEQFF
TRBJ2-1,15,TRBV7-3,CASSLGSGRYNEQFF
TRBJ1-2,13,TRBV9,CASSGSAGYGYTF
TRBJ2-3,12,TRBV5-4,CASSLIADTQYF
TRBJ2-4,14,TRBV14,CASSQPGQGNIQYF
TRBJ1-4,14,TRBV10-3,CAISVGQGSEKLFF
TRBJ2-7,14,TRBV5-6,CASSVAGVGYEQYF
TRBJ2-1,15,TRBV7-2,CASSLELAGYNEQFF
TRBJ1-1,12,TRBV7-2,CASSLFRTDAFF
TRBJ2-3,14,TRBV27,CASRGERPTDTQYF
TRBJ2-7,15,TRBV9,CASSVSGSVPDEQYF
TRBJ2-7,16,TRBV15,CATSRPMSGTLDEQYF
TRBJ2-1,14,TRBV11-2,CASSPPRRGHEQFF